This T cell receptor beta chain was captured in a study of cytomegalovirus exposure and HLA in healthy donors. 13 Jbeta primers and 60 Vbeta primers were used for the PCR. The repertoire was sequenced with immunoSEQ multiplex PCR; TCRdb's copy has only in-frame clones and lacks some. Here the sample spans around 150,000 clones, roughly nine tenths being singletons. General study points: Most TCR beta V segments were productive about 87% or about 30% of the time in an earlier analysis. The authors enumerated 164 TCR beta chains as linked to cytomegalovirus. Later work found that TCR association rates differed between HLA loci; DRB1 had the most and HLA-C the fewest.

The V and J ends lost 2 bases and 8 bases respectively, with 13 bases between them. The CDR3 consists of 14 residues. CDR1 is SGHNT, CDR2 YENEEA, per germline. On this clone itself: Antigen specificity is unknown.

This rearrangement joins TRBV11-3 to TRBJ2-1; D is possibly TRBD1 (5 bases). The sample was PBMCs. This TCR came from a woman in her thirties in good health and CMV-seronegative. The CDR3 is CASSLRAGIDEQFF. Written as DNA, the CDR3 is TGTGCCAGCAGCTTAAGGGCAGGGATTGATGAGCAGTTCTTC.